This T cell receptor (beta chain) was recovered during a study of tumor-infiltrating lymphocytes in localized non-small cell lung cancer. Germline CDR1 and CDR2: SQVTM and ANQGSEA. This CDR3 region has 15 residues. Deletions cut 3 bases from V and 0 bases from J, with 14 bases between. Assay: immunoSEQ multiplex PCR; the TCRdb copy retains only in-frame clones and omits some. This sample has 6,000 to 9,000 clones; approximately 75% occur once, and the top ten carry under 15%. The sequenced material came from lung tumor tissue. The chain carries TRBV29-1 and TRBJ1-1, with a possible D match to TRBD1 (6 bases). The receptor was derived from a human donor with non-small cell lung cancer. CDR3 region: CSVDKTGGLNTEAFF. The CDR3 coding sequence is TGCAGCGTTGACAAGACGGGGGGGCTGAACACTGAAGCTTTCTTT.